What follows is one TCR beta chain and its context. Antigen specificity is unknown. The record originates from a study of T cell responses to AZD1222 COVID-19 vaccine. Whole-study results and caveats: Reports say nearly half of spike-specific TCRs go after unmutated variant regions. Repertoire sampling was restricted to post-peak T cell response timepoints.

The CDR3 is made up of 16 amino acids. V lost 3 bases and J 4 bases, leaving 13 bases between the germline ends. Germline CDR1 is MNHNS and CDR2 is SASEGT. Profiling relied on immunoSEQ multiplex PCR, and the TCRdb table lists in-frame clones only, not all of them. The sample contains around 99,000 clones, 80% to 95% of which appear only once. This clonotype was sampled from an adult who received the AZD1222 COVID-19 vaccine. The sequenced sample was peripheral blood, obtained 28 days after the second AZD1222 dose. The chain has TRBV6-1 and TRBJ1-6, with a tentative D call TRBD1 (6 bases). In DNA, the CDR3 is TGTGCCAGCAGTGATACGAAGGACAGTTATAATTCACCCCTCCACTTT. Its protein product is CASSDTKDSYNSPLHF.